This note documents a single TCR beta chain sequence. This clone's antigen is unknown. No qualities accompany the bases; no much larger clone lies one base away. The sample's time point label, decoded: baseline before first vaccination. Samples from vaccinated people were obtained from the UK trials COV001 and COV002, which included a single-blind randomized controlled phase 2/3 trial of AZD1222 (ChAdOx1 nCoV-19) in healthy adults. For TCRbeta chain sequencing, PBMC samples were collected from trial participants at day 0 and at day 28 after the second dose. This specimen comes from a study of T cell responses to AZD1222 COVID-19 vaccine (dated by TCRdb to about 2021). Looking at the study overall: AZD1222 recipients given second doses at about 4 weeks or at about 12 weeks were pooled, since spike-specific TCR depth and breadth were not found to differ between the two schedules. Trial participants were enrolled into age subgroups of 18-55, 56-69 and 70-plus years, which contained approximately 150, 28 and 58 TCR-sequenced participants, respectively. A total of over 230 trial participants underwent TCR sequencing, of whom 207 received two doses of AZD1222 and some 25 received two doses of the MenACWY control vaccine.

Study-wide conclusions, independent of this receptor: The 56-69-year group was small, and its depth increase did not reach significance, likely because of low power. Epitopes outside the regions mutated in the B.1.351 and B.1.1.7 variants were reportedly recognized by nearly half of the unique spike-specific TCRs. Vaccine-associated CD4 TCRs spanned the whole spike protein, with dominant responses in regions 160-218 and 743-854. Spike-specific TCR breadth and depth rose significantly after two AZD1222 doses compared with day 0 and with MenACWY recipients. Conclusions about previously exposed vaccinees were limited because only 6 or 7 AZD1222 recipients were SARS-CoV-2 seropositive at baseline. Most participants were white British and females outnumbered males, and the authors suggested that clonal diversity may have been underestimated. No day 14 peak-response samples were available, so repertoires were characterized only after the peak T cell response.

The CDR3 runs 14 residues from the cysteine to the phenylalanine. Only the CDR3 region is kept as DNA, spanning 42 bases read in frame from base 1. CDR1 and CDR2 were assigned from the germline V gene (reference sequence) as LNHNV and YYDKDF. Deletion took 3 bases off V and 0 bases off J, with a span of 6 bases between the germline ends. The CDR3 regions of human TCRbeta chains were analyzed by immunosequencing. Per the source publication's procedure: Repertoire TCRs were matched against a reference library of SARS-CoV-2-specific TCRs generated with the MIRA antigen-specificity platform. Breadth was defined as the fraction of unique TCRs that were SARS-CoV-2-associated. Depth was defined as the fraction of total T cells that were SARS-CoV-2-associated. Using the MIRA data, each spike-specific TCR was assigned both to the spike region to which the TCR was reactive and to a CD4 or CD8 class. Log10-transformed breadth and depth values were compared by one-way ANOVA with Sidak's multiple comparisons tests. As stored in TCRdb, this immuneACCESS dataset retains in-frame rearrangements with V and J assigned. A fraction of the clones does not appear; measured against another copy, unresolved V genes explain less than half of the discrepancy, and the remainder lacks a known reason. The D gene and trimming were derived from the DNA, and the V and J assignments and clone size from that table. The sample data list just under 100,000 clones, and about 88% of these were observed just once. Less than 3.5% of the sample lies in the top ten.

This specimen was peripheral blood, taken on day 0 of AZD1222 vaccination. This clonotype originated in an adult in good health. The rearranged segments are TRBV15 and TRBJ1-5; the D gene is not confidently resolved. The DNA is TGTGCCACCAGCAGGGACGGTAGCAATCAGCCCCAGCATTTT. Its translation reads: CATSRDGSNQPQHF.